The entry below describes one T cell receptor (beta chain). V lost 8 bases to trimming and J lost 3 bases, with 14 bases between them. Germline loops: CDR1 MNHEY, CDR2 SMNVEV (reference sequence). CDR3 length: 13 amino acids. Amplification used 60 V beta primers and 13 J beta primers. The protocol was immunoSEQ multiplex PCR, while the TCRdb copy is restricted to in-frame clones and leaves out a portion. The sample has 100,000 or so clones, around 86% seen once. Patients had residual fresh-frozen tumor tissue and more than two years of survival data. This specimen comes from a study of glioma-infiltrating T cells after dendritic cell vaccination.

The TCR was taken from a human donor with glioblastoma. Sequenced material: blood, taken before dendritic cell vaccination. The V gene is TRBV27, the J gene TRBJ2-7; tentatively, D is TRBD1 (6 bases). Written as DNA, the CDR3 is TGTGCCAGCCAGACCGGGACACGCTACGAGCAGTACTTC. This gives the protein CASQTGTRYEQYF.